The next 8 T cell receptor beta chains were all read from a single sample in a study of T cell repertoires in cytomegalovirus infection. TCRdb ran MiXCR on the reads and lists one entry per CDR3 protein. The table shows some 700,000 distinct CDR3 sequences, with approximately 40% occurring only once. Sequencing used PBMCs. The receptors were gathered from a human donor in good health (CMV status not recorded). Some clones in this sample may be carry-over from other donors' samples.

This clonotype was observed at least ten times. The chain links TRBV12-3 or TRBV12-4 to TRBJ1-1; a possible D gene is TRBD1 (5 bases). This CDR3 contains 12 residues. Trimming stripped 1 base from V and 8 bases from J, with 8 bases between. For the CDR3, the DNA is TGTGCCAGCAGTTTAGGGGGGTTGGAAGCTTTCTTT. This codes for CASSLGGLEAFF.

This chain joins TRBV12-3 or TRBV12-4 and TRBJ2-7, with a weak D call TRBD1 (6 bases). The CDR3 sequence is 13 residues long. V was shortened by 6 bases and J by 10 bases, with 19 bases between the two germline ends. The CDR3 DNA sequence: TGTGCCAGCAGCCCTACAGGGTCTAAGGGACAGTACTTC. This gives the protein CASSPTGSKGQYF.

This clonotype has only a few counts. The chain has TRBV6-2 or TRBV6-3 and TRBJ2-1, with 10 positions matching TRBD2. V lost 0 bases to trimming and J lost 4 bases; unmatched junction nucleotides: 6. Per germline, CDR1 MNHEY and CDR2 SVGEGT. This CDR3 spans 17 amino acids. The CDR3 coding sequence is TGTGCCAGCAGTTACTCAGCCAGCGGGAGGGATTACAATGAGCAGTTCTTC. It encodes CASSYSASGRDYNEQFF.

A few counts support this clonotype. The V and J genes are TRBV29-1 and TRBJ2-1; 11 bases are shared with TRBD2. Germline V gene sequence: CDR1 SQVTM, CDR2 ANQGSEA. Unmatched junction bases numbered 7, after V lost 5 bases and J lost 7 bases. The CDR3 covers 14 residues. DNA for the CDR3: TGCAGCGTTAAGGGGACTAGCGGTTTTAATGAGCAGTTCTTC. Translated: CSVKGTSGFNEQFF.

This clonotype was counted between two and nine times. The chain employs TRBV6-1 and TRBJ1-1; TRBD1 matches 7 bases. The CDR3 consists of 14 residues. J was trimmed by 6 bases and V by 8 bases; bases with no gene match: 12. Germline V gene lookup returns CDR1 MNHNS and CDR2 SASEGT. CDR3 protein: CASSPPRTGAEAFF. The CDR3 coding sequence is TGTGCCAGCTCCCCCCCTCGGACAGGCGCTGAAGCTTTCTTT.

The chain combines TRBV7-3 with TRBJ2-7; perhaps TRBD1 as D (6 bases). Germline V CDR1 and CDR2: SGHTA, FQGTGA. The CDR3 is 16 amino acids. V was pared by 5 bases and J by 3 bases, with 20 bases between. The CDR3: CASSTQRFAGDYEQYF. CDR3 nucleotide sequence: TGTGCCAGCAGCACTCAGCGTTTCGCAGGGGACTACGAGCAGTACTTC.

Of note for this clonotype: At one end the junction does not follow the germline gene, possibly because of a read error. The chain carries TRBV28 and TRBJ1-1; possibly TRBD1 for D (6 bases). Germline V gives CDR1 MDHEN, CDR2 SYDVKM. The CDR3 is made up of 12 amino acids. CDR3: CSSSLGDTESFF. The CDR3 nucleotides read TGTTCCAGCAGTTTGGGGGACACTGAATCTTTCTTT.

In its sample, this clonotype was seen a few times. V is TRBV27 and J is TRBJ1-4; D ambiguous. Trimming took 1 base from V and 5 from J, leaving 11 bases between them. The germline V gene encodes CDR1 MNHEY and CDR2 SMNVEV (reference sequence). The CDR3 sequence is 15 residues long. The CDR3 DNA sequence: TGTGCCAGCAGTTTATTCCTGGACGGGAATGAAAAACTGTTTTTT. Encoded protein: CASSLFLDGNEKLFF. The whole variable domain, remainder taken from reference TRBV27 and TRBJ1-4, is EAQVTQNPRYLITVTGKKLTVTCSQNMNHEYMSWYRQDPGLGLRQIYYSMNVEVTDKGDVPEGYKVSRKEKRNFPLILESPSPNQTSLYFCASSLFLDGNEKLFFGSGTQLSVL.